This passage covers 15 T cell receptor beta chains from one sample sequenced in a study of blood T cell repertoires in COVID-19. The table came from immunoSEQ multiplex PCR; TCRdb's copy has only in-frame clones and leaves some out. The sample has 250,000 to 300,000 clones, 88% seen once. Source material: peripheral blood. The receptors were gathered from a woman in her 30s with acute or convalescent COVID-19.

The chain joins TRBV27 to TRBJ2-4; TRBD1 matches at 8 bases. The CDR3 is 14 amino acids. CDR1 is MNHEY, CDR2 SMNVEV, per germline (reference sequence). V lost 6 bases and J lost 1; bases outside the gene matches: 2. Here the CDR3 DNA reads TGTGCCAGCAGGTGGACAGGGGCCAAAAACATTCAGTACTTC. As protein: CASRWTGAKNIQYF.

The rearrangement uses TRBV6-6 and TRBJ2-7; D possibly corresponds to TRBD2 (6 bases). Trimming took off 6 bases at V and 5 bases at J, with 14 bases between the two ends. There are 13 residues in the CDR3. Germline CDR1 and CDR2: MNHNY and SVGAGI (reference sequence). The CDR3 here is CASRNAPGDEQYF. Here the CDR3 DNA reads TGTGCCAGCAGAAACGCCCCGGGGGACGAGCAGTACTTC.

This clone was observed once. The chain combines TRBV11-2 with TRBJ2-1; 9 nucleotides line up with TRBD1. Trimming took 0 bases from V and 4 from J; bases not matched to a gene: 13. CDR1 SGHAT and CDR2 FQNNGV come from the germline V gene. This CDR3 contains 19 residues. The CDR3 sequence: CASSLDSRIGTGNYNEQFF. CDR3 coding DNA: TGTGCCAGCAGCTTAGATTCGAGGATCGGGACAGGGAATTACAATGAGCAGTTCTTC.

The gene calls are TRBV4-3 and TRBJ2-5; TRBD2 matches 7 bases. Germline V gene data show CDR1 as LGHNA and CDR2 as YSLEER. V lost 2 bases and J lost 4; bases outside the gene matches: 13. This CDR3 has 17 amino acids. CDR3 protein: CASSQSLRGRAAETQYF. Here the CDR3 DNA reads TGCGCCAGCAGCCAATCACTTAGAGGGAGGGCGGCAGAGACCCAGTACTTC.

A single count supports this clone. The chain links TRBV11-2 to TRBJ1-2; 9 bases map to TRBD1. CDR3 size: 16 residues. Per germline, CDR1 SGHAT and CDR2 FQNNGV. Trimming took 5 bases from V and 5 from J; bases not matched to a gene: 12. CDR3 region: CASSPAQGAARYGYTF. The CDR3, as DNA: TGTGCCAGCAGCCCAGCACAGGGGGCTGCTAGGTATGGCTACACCTTC.

The J gene is TRBJ2-3, the V gene TRBV24-1; 7 positions agree with TRBD1. The V and J ends lost 9 bases and 4 bases, in that order; junction bases with no gene match: 9. There are 14 residues in the CDR3. Germline V gives CDR1 KGHDR, CDR2 SFDVKD. The CDR3, as DNA: TGTGCCACCCGGGGTAGGGGGCGAGCAGATACGCAGTATTTT. Protein product: CATRGRGRADTQYF.

The J gene is TRBJ1-2, the V gene TRBV9; a weak D match, TRBD1 (5 bases). The CDR3 loop spans 15 amino acids. Trimming left V 4 bases short and J 1 base short, with 14 bases between. The germline CDR1 and CDR2 sequences are SGDLS and YYNGEE. The CDR3 loop reads CASSPRTGNNYGYTF. The CDR3 DNA sequence: TGTGCCAGCAGCCCCAGAACAGGCAATAACTATGGCTACACCTTC.

This clone was seen only a few times. This rearrangement joins TRBV7-9 to TRBJ2-1; D gene ambiguous. The V and J ends lost 5 bases and 1 base respectively, with 3 bases between them. Germline CDR1 and CDR2: SEHNR and FQNEAQ (reference sequence). The CDR3 is made up of 12 amino acids. The DNA for the CDR3 is TGTGCCAGCAGCCCTTCCTACAATGAGCAGTTCTTC. It is translated as CASSPSYNEQFF.

This clone showed up just a few times. The chain uses TRBV9 and TRBJ1-3, with D possibly matching TRBD1 (5 bases). Per germline, CDR1 SGDLS and CDR2 YYNGEE. Trimming took off 2 bases at V and 0 bases at J, with 18 bases between the two ends. The CDR3 is made up of 18 amino acids. The CDR3 DNA reads as TGTGCCAGCAGCGTCGACAACCCGGGTCAGGGCTCTGGAAACACCATATATTTT. It specifies CASSVDNPGQGSGNTIYF. Full variable domain (rest looked up from reference TRBV9 and TRBJ1-3): DSGVTQTPKHLITATGQRVTLRCSPRSGDLSVYWYQQSLDQGLQFLIQYYNGEERAKGNILERFSAQQFPDLHSELNLSSLELGDSALYFCASSVDNPGQGSGNTIYFGEGSWLTVV.

This sequence joins TRBV4-2 and TRBJ2-3; tentatively, D is TRBD2 (5 bases). The CDR3 consists of 14 residues. Germline V gene data show CDR1 as LGHNA and CDR2 as YNFKEQ. Trimming pared 5 bases from V and 2 bases from J, leaving 11 bases between. CDR3 nucleotide sequence: TGTGCCAGCAGCTATAGCGTCGACACAGATACGCAGTATTTT. It encodes CASSYSVDTDTQYF.

This chain uses TRBV12-3 or TRBV12-4 with TRBJ2-1, with TRBD2 matching over 14 bases. The CDR3 is made up of 12 amino acids. V lost 6 bases, J lost 15 bases, and 4 bases stayed unmatched. CDR3 nucleotide sequence: TGTGCCAGCAGGACTAGCGGGAGGGCCCTGTTCTTC. Residues: CASRTSGRALFF.

The V and J genes are TRBV6-5 and TRBJ2-5; D may be TRBD1 (5 bases). In germline, CDR1 is MNHEY, CDR2 SVGAGI. The CDR3 is made up of 14 amino acids. Trimming removed 10 bases from V and 5 bases from J, with 20 bases in between. CDR3 residues: CATRVPGKGETQYF. DNA of the CDR3: TGTGCCACCAGAGTACCGGGCAAGGGGGAGACCCAGTACTTC.

The chain couples TRBV5-4 to TRBJ2-7; 11 positions agree with TRBD1. The J segment lost 2 bases and the V segment lost 3 bases, leaving 4 bases of the junction unmatched. The CDR3 spans 15 residues. Germline V gene sequence: CDR1 SGHNT, CDR2 YYREEE (reference sequence). The CDR3 sequence is CASSYRDRGAYEQYF. The CDR3 nucleotides are TGTGCCAGCAGCTACAGGGACAGGGGGGCCTACGAGCAGTACTTC.

The CDR3 coding sequence is TGTGCCTGGAGCGTCGGAAACACCATATATTTT. As protein: CAWSVGNTIYF. The chain uses TRBV30 and TRBJ1-3; D not certain. The ends were cut back, 3 bases at V and 4 bases at J, with 4 bases in the middle. The CDR3 has 11 amino acids. Germline loops: CDR1 GTSNPN, CDR2 SVGIG (reference sequence).

The chain is built from TRBV3-1 (or the pseudogene TRBV3-2) and TRBJ1-1, with TRBD1 as a possible D gene (5 bases). CDR3 size: 12 residues. With 4 bases removed from V and 5 bases from J, the gap between germline ends came to 8 bases. The germline CDR1 and CDR2 sequences are LGHDT and YNNKEL (reference sequence). The DNA of the CDR3 is TGTGCCAGCAGCCGGGGGGGGACTGAAGCTTTCTTT. It yields the protein CASSRGGTEAFF.